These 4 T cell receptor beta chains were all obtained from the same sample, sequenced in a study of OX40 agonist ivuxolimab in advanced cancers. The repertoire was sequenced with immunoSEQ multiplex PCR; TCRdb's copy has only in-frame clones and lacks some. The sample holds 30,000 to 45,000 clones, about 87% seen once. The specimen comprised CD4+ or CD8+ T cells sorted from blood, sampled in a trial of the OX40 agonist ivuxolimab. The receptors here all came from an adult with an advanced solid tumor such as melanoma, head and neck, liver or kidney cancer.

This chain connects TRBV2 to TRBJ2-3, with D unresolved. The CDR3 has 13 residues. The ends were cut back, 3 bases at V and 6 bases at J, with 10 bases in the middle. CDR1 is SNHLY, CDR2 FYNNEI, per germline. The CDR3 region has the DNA TGTGCCAGCAGTGACGAGGAGTGGGATACGCAGTATTTT. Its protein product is CASSDEEWDTQYF. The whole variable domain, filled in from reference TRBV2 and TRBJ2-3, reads EPEVTQTPSHQVTQMGQEVILRCVPISNHLYFYWYRQILGQKVEFLVSFYNNEISEKSEIFDDQFSVERPDGSNFTLKIRSTKLEDSAMYFCASSDEEWDTQYFGPGTRLTVL.

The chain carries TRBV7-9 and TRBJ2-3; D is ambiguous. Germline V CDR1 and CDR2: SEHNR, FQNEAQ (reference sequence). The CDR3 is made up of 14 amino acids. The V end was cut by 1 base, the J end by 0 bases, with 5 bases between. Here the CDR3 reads CASSLGWSTDTQYF. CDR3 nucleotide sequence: TGTGCCAGCAGCTTAGGGTGGAGCACAGATACGCAGTATTTT. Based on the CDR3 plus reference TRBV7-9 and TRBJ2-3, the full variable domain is DTGVSQNPRHKITKRGQNVTFRCDPISEHNRLYWYRQTLGQGPEFLTYFQNEAQLEKSRLLSDRFSAERPKGSFSTLEIQRTEQGDSAMYLCASSLGWSTDTQYFGPGTRLTVL.

The CDR3 spells CASSEHSGANVLTF. As DNA, the CDR3 is TGTGCCAGCAGTGAGCACTCTGGGGCCAACGTCCTGACTTTC. The J gene is TRBJ2-6, the V gene TRBV6-1; D not resolved. The CDR3 covers 14 residues. V dropped 3 bases and J dropped 0 bases, with 3 bases sitting between them. Germline CDR1 and CDR2: MNHNS and SASEGT.

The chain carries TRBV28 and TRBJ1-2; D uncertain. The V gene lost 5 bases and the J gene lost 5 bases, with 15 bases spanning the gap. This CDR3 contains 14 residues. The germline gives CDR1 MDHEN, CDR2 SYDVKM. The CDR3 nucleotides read TGTGCCAGCAGTCCTCCCCAGAGGGTTTATGGCTACACCTTC. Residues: CASSPPQRVYGYTF.